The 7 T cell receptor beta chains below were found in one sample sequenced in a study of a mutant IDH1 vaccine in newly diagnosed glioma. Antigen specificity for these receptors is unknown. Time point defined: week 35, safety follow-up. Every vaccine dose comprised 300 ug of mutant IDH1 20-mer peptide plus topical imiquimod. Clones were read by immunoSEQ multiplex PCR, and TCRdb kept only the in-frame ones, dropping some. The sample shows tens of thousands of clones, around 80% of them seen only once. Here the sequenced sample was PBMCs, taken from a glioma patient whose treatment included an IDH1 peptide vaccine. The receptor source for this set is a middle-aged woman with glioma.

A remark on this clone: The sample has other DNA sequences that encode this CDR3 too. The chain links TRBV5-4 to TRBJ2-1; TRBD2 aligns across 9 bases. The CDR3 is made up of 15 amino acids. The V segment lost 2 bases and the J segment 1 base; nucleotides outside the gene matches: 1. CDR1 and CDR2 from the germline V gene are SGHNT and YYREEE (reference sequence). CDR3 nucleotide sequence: TGTGCCAGCAGCTTTAGCGGGGGATCCTACAATGAGCAGTTCTTC. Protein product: CASSFSGGSYNEQFF.

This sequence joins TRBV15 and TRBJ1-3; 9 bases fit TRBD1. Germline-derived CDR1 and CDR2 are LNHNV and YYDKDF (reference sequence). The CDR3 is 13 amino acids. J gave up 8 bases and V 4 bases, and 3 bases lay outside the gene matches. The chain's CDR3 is CATSTGQGHTIYF. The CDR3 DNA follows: TGTGCCACCAGCACGGGACAGGGTCACACCATATATTTT.

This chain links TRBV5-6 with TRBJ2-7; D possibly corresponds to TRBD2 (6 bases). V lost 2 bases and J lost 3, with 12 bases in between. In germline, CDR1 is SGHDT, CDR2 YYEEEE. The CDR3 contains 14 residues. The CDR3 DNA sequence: TGTGCCAGCAGCTTATGGAGGGGTCACTACGAGCAGTACTTC. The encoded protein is CASSLWRGHYEQYF.

CDR3 DNA sequence: TGTGCCTGGAGTGATCAGGGTATCCGTCAGCCCCAGCATTTT. Translating gives CAWSDQGIRQPQHF. V usage is TRBV30 and J usage is TRBJ1-5; D is possibly TRBD1 (5 bases). Germline V gives CDR1 GTSNPN, CDR2 SVGIG (reference sequence). The CDR3 covers 14 residues. V was shortened by 1 base and J by 6 bases, with 13 bases between the two germline ends.

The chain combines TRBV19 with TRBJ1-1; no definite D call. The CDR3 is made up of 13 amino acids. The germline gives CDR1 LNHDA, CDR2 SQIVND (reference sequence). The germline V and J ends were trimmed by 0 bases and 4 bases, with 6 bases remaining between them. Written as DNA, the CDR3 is TGTGCCAGTAGTATAGATTATTCCACTGAAGCTTTCTTT. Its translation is CASSIDYSTEAFF.

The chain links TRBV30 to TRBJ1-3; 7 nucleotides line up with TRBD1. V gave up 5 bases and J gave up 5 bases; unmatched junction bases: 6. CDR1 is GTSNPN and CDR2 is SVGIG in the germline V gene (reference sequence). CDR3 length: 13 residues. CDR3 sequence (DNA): TGTGCCTGGGGCCAGGGGGGGAGAAACACCATATATTTT. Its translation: CAWGQGGRNTIYF.

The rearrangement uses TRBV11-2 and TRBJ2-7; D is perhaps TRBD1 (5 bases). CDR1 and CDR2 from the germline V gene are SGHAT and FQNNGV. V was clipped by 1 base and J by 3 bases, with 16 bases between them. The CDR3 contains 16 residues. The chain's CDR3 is CASSLASSDRDYEQYF. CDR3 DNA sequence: TGTGCCAGCAGCTTAGCATCCAGCGACAGAGACTACGAGCAGTACTTC.